A single TCR beta chain is shown here with its context. Its antigen remains unidentified. The V and J ends lost 6 bases and 5 bases respectively, with 17 bases between them. This CDR3 spans 15 amino acids. Per germline, CDR1 SGHTA and CDR2 FQGNSA. The data originate from a study of T cell responses to AZD1222 COVID-19 vaccine. Study-wide results and caveats: Mostly white British, mostly female donors; authors suggested clonal diversity may be underestimated.

Sequenced by immunoSEQ multiplex PCR; TCRdb stores in-frame clones only, minus some. The table lists around 100,000 clones, 85% to 90% of them singletons. The chain couples TRBV7-2 to TRBJ1-3; D is possibly TRBD1 (6 bases). The receptor was derived from an adult in good health. The sample was peripheral blood, taken on day 0 of AZD1222 vaccination. The chain's CDR3 is CASSDLGGLRNTIYF. Written as DNA, the CDR3 is TGTGCCAGCAGTGACTTGGGGGGGCTCCGAAACACCATATATTTT.